A selection of T cell receptor beta chains follows, all from one sample in a study of blood T cell repertoires in COVID-19. Libraries were prepared by immunoSEQ multiplex PCR; TCRdb keeps only in-frame clonotypes and omits some of them. The sample consists of approximately 60,000 clones, about three quarters of them appearing once. The sequenced sample was peripheral blood. The receptors were sampled from a human donor in a cohort sampled during active COVID-19. Each CDR3 is given with its conserved first and last residue. The D gene is left open where the match is weak. Expanded clones are given a class, and other clones once, few, many or no size at all.

.	TRBV7-6	.	TRBJ1-3	CASSLASSGNTIYF	TGTGCCAGCAGCTTAGCGTCTAGTGGAAACACCATATATTTT
once	TRBV18	.	TRBJ2-7	CASSPGQDGEQYF	TGTGCCAGCTCACCCGGACAAGATGGGGAGCAGTACTTC
.	TRBV11-2	TRBD2	TRBJ2-1	CASSLERGLEHFF	TGTGCCAGCAGCTTAGAGAGGGGACTAGAGCATTTCTTC
.	TRBV30	.	TRBJ1-2	CAWSTGMGNYGYTF	TGTGCCTGGAGTACAGGGATGGGTAACTATGGCTACACCTTC
.	TRBV2	.	TRBJ1-3	CASSATATNRGSGNTIYF	TGTGCCAGCAGTGCAACAGCCACCAACCGGGGCTCTGGAAACACCATATATTTT
.	TRBV28	.	TRBJ1-2	CASSLERLRGYTF	TGTGCCAGCAGTTTGGAGCGACTTAGGGGCTACACCTTC
.	TRBV9	.	TRBJ1-1	CASSPRGGLPSDTEAFF	TGTGCCAGCAGCCCTCGGGGAGGACTTCCCTCGGACACTGAAGCTTTCTTT
.	TRBV10-3	TRBD2	TRBJ2-7	CAIKGLAAYEQYF	TGTGCCATCAAAGGACTAGCGGCGTACGAGCAGTACTTC
.	TRBV5-1	TRBD2	TRBJ2-2	CASSGAGEITGELFF	TGCGCCAGCAGCGGGGCGGGGGAAATCACCGGGGAGCTGTTTTTT
once	TRBV12-5	.	TRBJ1-1	CASSPGQGGMNTEAFF	TGTGCTAGTTCCCCCGGGCAGGGAGGGATGAACACTGAAGCTTTCTTT
.	TRBV7-9	.	TRBJ1-4	CASSLGSWTTKLFF	TGTGCCAGCAGCTTAGGCTCTTGGACAACTAAACTGTTTTTT
.	TRBV18	.	TRBJ1-2	CASTAGQGRRGYTF	TGTGCCAGCACAGCGGGCCAGGGAAGGCGTGGCTACACCTTC
.	TRBV11-2	.	TRBJ2-2	CASSRSPGTTGELFF	TGTGCCAGCAGTAGGTCCCCGGGTACAACCGGGGAGCTGTTTTTT
.	TRBV7-6	TRBD2	TRBJ2-1	CASSPQTSGGFEQFF	TGTGCCAGCAGCCCCCAGACTAGCGGGGGTTTTGAGCAGTTCTTC
.	TRBV28	TRBD2	TRBJ2-3	CASSVTSGGLTDTQYF	TGTGCCAGCAGTGTAACTAGCGGGGGACTCACAGATACGCAGTATTTT
.	TRBV2	.	TRBJ2-5	CASRDPTGQETQYF	TGTGCCAGCAGAGACCCGACAGGTCAAGAGACCCAGTACTTC
.	TRBV7-8	TRBD1	TRBJ1-1	CASSLAGQAGGTEAFF	TGTGCCAGCAGCTTAGCCGGACAGGCAGGTGGGACTGAAGCTTTCTTT
.	TRBV15	TRBD2	TRBJ2-2	CATSRDHPGLITGELFF	TGTGCCACCAGCAGAGATCACCCGGGACTAATAACCGGGGAGCTGTTTTTT
.	TRBV6-2/TRBV6-3	.	TRBJ1-5	CASSYSRGFQPQHF	TGTGCCAGCAGTTACTCGAGGGGGTTTCAGCCCCAGCATTTT
.	TRBV28	TRBD2	TRBJ2-3	CASSFFPSGASTDTQYF	TGTGCCAGCAGTTTCTTCCCTAGCGGGGCTAGCACAGATACGCAGTATTTT
.	TRBV6-5	TRBD1	TRBJ1-3	CASSSLGQLSGNTIYF	TGTGCCAGCAGTTCCCTGGGACAGCTTTCTGGAAACACCATATATTTT
.	TRBV18	.	TRBJ2-7	CASSPRGDSPTSEQYF	TGTGCCAGCTCACCGAGGGGGGACAGTCCTACGTCAGAGCAGTACTTC
few	TRBV7-2	.	TRBJ2-7	CASSLAVLSYEQYF	TGTGCCAGCAGCTTAGCAGTCCTCAGCTACGAGCAGTACTTC
.	TRBV11-3	TRBD2	TRBJ2-1	CASSSAGTSGGGGSEQFF	TGTGCCAGCAGCTCGGCCGGGACTAGCGGGGGAGGGGGGTCTGAGCAGTTCTTC
once	TRBV24-1	.	TRBJ2-3	CATSDSTDTQYF	TGTGCCACCAGTGACTCCACAGATACGCAGTATTTT
.	TRBV10-3	TRBD2	TRBJ2-2	CAISTTSGGSPPGELFF	TGTGCCATCAGCACGACTAGCGGGGGGAGTCCGCCCGGGGAGCTGTTTTTT
.	TRBV27	.	TRBJ2-7	CASSLRDTSSYEQYF	TGTGCCAGCAGTTTACGGGACACCAGCTCCTACGAGCAGTACTTC
.	TRBV14	TRBD1	TRBJ1-2	CASSLRTGGLAGGYTF	TGTGCCAGCAGCCTTCGGACAGGGGGCCTTGCTGGCGGCTACACCTTC
.	TRBV5-3	.	TRBJ1-1	CARSFWTSPSMNTEAFF	TGTGCCAGAAGCTTTTGGACAAGCCCTTCGATGAACACTGAAGCTTTCTTT
.	TRBV7-2	TRBD1	TRBJ1-5	CASSLPDREPQHF	TGTGCCAGCAGCCTCCCGGACAGGGAGCCCCAGCATTTT
.	TRBV28	.	TRBJ2-2	CATTTLANTGELFF	TGTGCCACCACCACTCTAGCTAACACCGGGGAGCTGTTTTTT
few	TRBV18	TRBD1	TRBJ1-4	CASSLGTGGVEKLFF	TGTGCCAGCTCACTGGGGACAGGGGGAGTTGAAAAACTGTTTTTT
.	TRBV9	TRBD2	TRBJ2-2	CASSVDAGGLLTGELFF	TGTGCCAGCAGCGTAGATGCGGGGGGGCTTCTGACCGGGGAGCTGTTTTTT
.	TRBV2	.	TRBJ2-1	CASRKGVQGYNEQFF	TGTGCCAGCAGGAAGGGCGTACAGGGCTACAATGAGCAGTTCTTC
.	TRBV11-2	.	TRBJ2-2	CASSLEPGRGGSGELFF	TGTGCCAGCAGCTTAGAACCCGGCAGGGGCGGTTCGGGGGAGCTGTTTTTT
.	TRBV6-5	.	TRBJ2-2	CASKAQNTGELFF	TGTGCCAGCAAAGCCCAGAACACCGGGGAGCTGTTTTTT
.	TRBV7-8	.	TRBJ1-5	CASSLGRNSNQPQHF	TGTGCCAGCAGCTTAGGCAGAAATAGCAATCAGCCCCAGCATTTT
.	TRBV3-1/TRBV3-2	TRBD2	TRBJ2-1	CASSQGTSGGARNEQFF	TGTGCCAGCAGCCAAGGGACTAGCGGGGGGGCGAGAAATGAGCAGTTCTTC
.	TRBV14	.	TRBJ2-5	CASSQVYGSATQYF	TGTGCCAGCAGCCAAGTCTATGGGAGTGCGACCCAGTACTTC
.	TRBV30	TRBD1	TRBJ1-1	CAWTGGGTEAFF	TGTGCCTGGACAGGGGGCGGCACTGAAGCTTTCTTT
.	TRBV25-1	.	TRBJ2-7	CASSEVAGYEQYF	TGTGCCAGCAGTGAAGTCGCCGGCTACGAGCAGTACTTC
few	TRBV5-4	TRBD2	TRBJ2-4	CASSRTSGLTAAKNIQYF	TGTGCCAGCAGCCGGACTAGCGGGTTGACAGCAGCCAAAAACATTCAGTACTTC
once	TRBV5-1	.	TRBJ1-4	CASSSGHDPNEKLFF	TGCGCCAGCAGCTCAGGACACGACCCTAATGAAAAACTGTTTTTT
few	TRBV7-3	TRBD2	TRBJ2-3	CASSPTSGGSTDTQYF	TGTGCCAGCAGCCCCACTAGCGGGGGTAGCACAGATACGCAGTATTTT
few	TRBV3-1/TRBV3-2	TRBD1	TRBJ2-7	CASSRETGMTYEQYF	TGTGCCAGCAGCCGAGAGACAGGGATGACCTACGAGCAGTACTTC